This TCR beta chain comes out of a study of blood T cell repertoires in COVID-19. After removal of 7 bases from V and 2 bases from J, the junction contained 3 bases not matched to a gene. The length of the CDR3 is 14 residues. The germline V gene has CDR1 LNHDA and CDR2 SQIVND (reference sequence). Using immunoSEQ multiplex PCR, the repertoire was profiled, and TCRdb retains in-frame clones only, with some absent. The table shows hundreds of thousands of clones, with 87% occurring only once. This chain connects TRBV19 to TRBJ2-3; 10 bases map to TRBD2. Sequencing input: peripheral blood. This receptor was identified in a woman between 45 and 60 years old with COVID-19, enrolled during active disease. The CDR3 loop reads CASKLAGATDTQYF. The CDR3 DNA reads TGTGCCAGTAAGCTAGCGGGAGCCACAGATACGCAGTATTTT.